This T cell receptor (beta chain) was recovered during a study of spatial heterogeneity in lung cancer. MiXCR, run by TCRdb on the 5' RACE reads, gives a single entry per CDR3 protein. Of about 3,100 distinct CDR3 sequences listed, more than 15% are singletons. By its share, this clonotype is medium-sized. Trimming cost V 2 bases and J 2 bases; bases outside gene matches: 3. In germline, CDR1 is SGHTA, CDR2 FQGTGA. The CDR3 has 15 residues. The sample's time point: sample taken at primary tumor resection. V is TRBV7-3 and J is TRBJ2-1; TRBD1 matches at 7 bases. The sequence derives from a male donor with early-stage non-small cell lung cancer. Specimen: normal lung tissue next to the tumor, collected at surgery. This CDR3 is CASSLDREPYNEQFF. For the CDR3, the DNA is TGTGCCAGCAGCTTAGACAGGGAACCCTACAATGAGCAGTTCTTC. Using reference TRBV7-3 and TRBJ2-1 for the parts outside the CDR3, the full variable domain is GAGVSQTPSNKVTEKGKYVELRCDPISGHTALYWYRQSLGQGPEFLIYFQGTGAADDSGLPNDRFFAVRPEGSVSTLKIQRTERGDSAVYLCASSLDREPYNEQFFGPGTRLTVL.